The subject of this entry is one T cell receptor (beta chain). Its antigen remains unknown. The CDR3 has 18 amino acids. The germline V gene has CDR1 SGHVS and CDR2 FQNEAQ. V shed 4 bases, J shed 4 bases, and the junction held 15 bases outside the gene matches. Time point denoted: blood 4 weeks post-SBRT, at nephrectomy. Treatment given: 15 Gy SBRT to primary tumor, nephrectomy 4 weeks later. Nephrectomy followed 15 Gy stereotactic body radiation by 4 weeks. After SBRT, blood was collected at 2 and 4 weeks, plus baseline. The sample belongs to a study of radiation and T cells in renal cell carcinoma. Clones were sequenced by immunoSEQ multiplex PCR, and TCRdb holds only the in-frame ones, with some missing. The data contain 150,000 to 200,000 clones, approximately 90% of them singletons. General study points: Top tumor clonotypes rose in blood 2 weeks post-radiation, then contracted. Pretreatment tumor biopsies were lacking, so baseline clonotypes are unknown.

This material consisted of blood, taken from a patient whose treatment included radiotherapy and nephrectomy. The chain links TRBV7-8 to TRBJ2-2, with TRBD1 matching 7 bases. The origin of this receptor is a woman aged 45-65 years with renal cell carcinoma. The CDR3 reads CASSSPSDRPPGTGELFF. The DNA of the CDR3 is TGTGCCAGCAGCTCACCTTCGGACAGGCCCCCGGGCACCGGGGAGCTGTTTTTT.